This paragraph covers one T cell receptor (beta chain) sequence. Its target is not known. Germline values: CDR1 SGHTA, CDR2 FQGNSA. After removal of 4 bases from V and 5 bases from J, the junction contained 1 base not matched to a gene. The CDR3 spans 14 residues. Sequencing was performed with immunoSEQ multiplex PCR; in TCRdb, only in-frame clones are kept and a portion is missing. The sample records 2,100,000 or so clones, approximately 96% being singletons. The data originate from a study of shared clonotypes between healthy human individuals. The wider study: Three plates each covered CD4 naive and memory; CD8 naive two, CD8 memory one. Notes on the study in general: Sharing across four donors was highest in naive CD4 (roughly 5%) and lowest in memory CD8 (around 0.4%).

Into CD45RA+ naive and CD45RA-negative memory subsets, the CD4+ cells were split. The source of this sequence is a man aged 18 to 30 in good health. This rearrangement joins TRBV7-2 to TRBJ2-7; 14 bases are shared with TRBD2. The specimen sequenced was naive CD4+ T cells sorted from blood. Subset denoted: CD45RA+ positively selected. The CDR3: CASSWGLAGDEQYF. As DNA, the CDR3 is TGTGCCAGCAGCTGGGGACTAGCGGGGGACGAGCAGTACTTC.